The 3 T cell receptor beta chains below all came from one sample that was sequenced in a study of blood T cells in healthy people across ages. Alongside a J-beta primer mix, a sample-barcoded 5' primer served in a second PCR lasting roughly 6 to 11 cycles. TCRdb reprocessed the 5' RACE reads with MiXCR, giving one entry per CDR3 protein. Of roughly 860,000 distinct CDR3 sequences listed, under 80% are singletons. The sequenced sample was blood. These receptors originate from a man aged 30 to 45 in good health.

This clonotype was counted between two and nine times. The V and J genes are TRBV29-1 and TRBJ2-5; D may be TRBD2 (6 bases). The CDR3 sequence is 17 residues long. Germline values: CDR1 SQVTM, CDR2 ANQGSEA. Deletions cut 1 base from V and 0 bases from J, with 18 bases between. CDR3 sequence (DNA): TGCAGCGTTGAAGGTCCCCAACTAGCCGTCCACCAAGAGACCCAGTACTTC. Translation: CSVEGPQLAVHQETQYF.

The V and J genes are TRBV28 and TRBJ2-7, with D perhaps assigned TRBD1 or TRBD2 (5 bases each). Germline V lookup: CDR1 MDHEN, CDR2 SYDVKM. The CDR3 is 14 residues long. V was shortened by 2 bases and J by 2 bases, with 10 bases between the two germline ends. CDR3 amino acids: CASSLMGETYEQYF. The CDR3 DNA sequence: TGTGCCAGCAGTTTAATGGGGGAGACCTACGAGCAGTACTTC.

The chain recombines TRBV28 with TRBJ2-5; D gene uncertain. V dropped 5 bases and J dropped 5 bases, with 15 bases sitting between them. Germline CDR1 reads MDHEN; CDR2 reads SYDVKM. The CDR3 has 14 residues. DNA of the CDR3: TGTGCCAGCAGTGCGGCTATAGGTGGTGAGACCCAGTACTTC. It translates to CASSAAIGGETQYF.